The TCR beta chain under discussion was sequenced for a study of cytomegalovirus exposure and HLA in healthy donors. Worth noting for this clone: Antigen: not known.

General study points: When a later analysis compared HLA-associated TCR beta chains with equally common others, the HLA-associated chains turned out to be more clonally expanded and to have lower generation probabilities. HLA restriction was apparent for most CMV-associated TCR beta chains in a later analysis. Roughly even sequencing depth across donors was the assumption behind the presence/absence analyses.

Healthy bone marrow donors supplied every sample. The germline V gene encodes CDR1 MNHEY and CDR2 SVGAGI. V lost 7 bases to trimming and J lost 5 bases; unmatched junction nucleotides: 8. The CDR3 extends over 14 amino acids. With 60 Vbeta and 13 Jbeta primers, the PCR was carried out. The assay was immunoSEQ multiplex PCR, and TCRdb's table has in-frame clones only and misses some. The repertoire has 130,000 or so clones, 70% to 85% of them found once; the top ten carry around 3%. Sequencing was done on a sample of PBMCs. The TCR sequence derives from a woman aged 18-29 years in good health and CMV-seropositive. V usage is TRBV6-5 and J usage is TRBJ2-1; 7 bases line up with TRBD1. The CDR3 DNA reads TGTGCCAGCAATTTACAGGGGACAAACAATGAGCAGTTCTTC. Encoded protein: CASNLQGTNNEQFF.